One sample yielded the 2 T cell receptor beta chains listed below, sequenced in a study of T cells in localized non-small cell lung cancer. Data came from immunoSEQ multiplex PCR; TCRdb stores just in-frame clones and leaves some out. Of some 41,000 clones listed, 90% to 95% are singletons. This sample comprised PBMCs, obtained before any cancer treatment. All receptors derive from a woman aged 35-75 years with stage II lung adenocarcinoma.

This chain links TRBV2 with TRBJ1-2; D perhaps matches TRBD1 (5 bases). This CDR3 has 14 residues. V was clipped by 7 bases and J by 4 bases, with 16 bases between them. Germline CDR1 SNHLY, CDR2 FYNNEI. The CDR3 is CASNSGGGFYGYTF. The CDR3, as DNA: TGTGCCAGCAACAGCGGTGGGGGATTCTATGGCTACACCTTC.

The rearrangement uses TRBV11-2 and TRBJ2-3; D not certain. This CDR3 contains 12 residues. The ends were cut back, 5 bases at V and 8 bases at J, with 11 bases in the middle. Germline CDR1 is SGHAT and CDR2 is FQNNGV. The CDR3 nucleotides are TGTGCCAGCAGCCCGGGCCGGAGTACGCAGTATTTT. It encodes CASSPGRSTQYF. The variable domain in full, with the rest retrieved from reference TRBV11-2 and TRBJ2-3, is EAGVAQSPRYKIIEKRQSVAFWCNPISGHATLYWYQQILGQGPKLLIQFQNNGVVDDSQLPKDRFSAERLKGVDSTLKIQPAKLEDSAVYLCASSPGRSTQYFGPGTRLTVL.